What follows are 14 T cell receptor beta chains derived from one specimen sequenced in a study of blood T cell repertoires in COVID-19. Repertoires were generated with immunoSEQ multiplex PCR, while TCRdb's copy carries only in-frame clones and drops some. Among about 140,000 clones, about 80% were seen once, and the ten largest hold 3% to 4.5%. Sequenced input: peripheral blood. These receptors were taken from a woman aged 55-69 years with acute or convalescent COVID-19.

This chain links TRBV19 with TRBJ2-2; TRBD2 is a possible D gene (5 bases). V gave up 8 bases and J gave up 7 bases, with 32 bases separating them. The CDR3 extends over 19 amino acids. Germline V lookup: CDR1 LNHDA, CDR2 SQIVND (reference sequence). CDR3 nucleotide sequence: TGTGCCAGTGCTCTTGGGAGAGTGAACACCGGGGTTGGGAGCGGGGAGCTGTTTTTT. It codes for CASALGRVNTGVGSGELFF. The whole variable domain, remainder taken from reference TRBV19 and TRBJ2-2, is DGGITQSPKYLFRKEGQNVTLSCEQNLNHDAMYWYRQDPGQGLRLIYYSQIVNDFQKGDIAEGYSVSREKKESFPLTVTSAQKNPTAFYLCASALGRVNTGVGSGELFFGEGSRLTVL.

This sequence joins TRBV15 and TRBJ2-1; weak D call: TRBD2 (6 bases). The CDR3 length is 15 residues. V was shortened by 0 bases and J by 2 bases, with 8 bases between the two germline ends. Germline lookup yields CDR1 LNHNV and CDR2 YYDKDF (reference sequence). The CDR3 loop is CATSRDSGPYNEQFF. The DNA for the CDR3 is TGTGCCACCAGCAGAGATAGCGGTCCCTACAATGAGCAGTTCTTC.

The chain is built from TRBV5-1 and TRBJ2-7; tentatively, D is TRBD2 (6 bases). Deletions cut 7 bases from V and 6 bases from J, with 20 bases between. CDR3 length equals 14 residues. Germline V lookup: CDR1 SGHRS, CDR2 YFSETQ. The CDR3 DNA reads TGCGCCAGCGGAGGGCAGGGAGAATGGGGCGAGCAGTACTTC. Protein product: CASGGQGEWGEQYF.

V is TRBV6-6 and J is TRBJ2-1, with D uncertain. This CDR3 comprises 12 residues. Germline V gives CDR1 MNHNY, CDR2 SVGAGI (reference sequence). Deletions cut 8 bases from V and 3 bases from J, with 8 bases between. The CDR3 loop reads CASQLDYNEQFF. CDR3 bases: TGTGCCAGCCAGCTAGACTACAATGAGCAGTTCTTC.

The genes are TRBV3-1 (or the pseudogene TRBV3-2) and TRBJ2-5; possible D gene TRBD1, 7 bases. Deletions cut 4 bases from V and 4 bases from J, with 13 bases between. From germline, CDR1 is LGHDT and CDR2 YNNKEL (reference sequence). The CDR3 is 14 residues long. The CDR3 protein is CASSLLRGAETQYF. The CDR3 bases are TGTGCCAGCAGCCTCCTCAGGGGGGCAGAGACCCAGTACTTC.

The chain links TRBV11-2 to TRBJ2-7; TRBD1 agrees at 7 bases. Losses at the gene ends were 3 bases for V and 5 bases for J; bases not matched to a gene: 7. The CDR3 has 14 residues. CDR1 is SGHAT and CDR2 is FQNNGV in the germline V gene. DNA of the CDR3: TGTGCCAGCAGCTTGTTGACAGGGTCCCACGAGCAGTACTTC. Translation gives CASSLLTGSHEQYF.

The gene calls are TRBV7-3 and TRBJ1-2, with D uncertain. Germline assignment: CDR1 SGHTA and CDR2 FQGTGA. Between the trimmed V and J ends, which lost 0 bases and 4 bases, there was a span of 6 bases. The CDR3 is 13 residues long. CDR3 DNA: TGTGCCAGCAGCTTAACGGCAGGCTATGGCTACACCTTC. It specifies CASSLTAGYGYTF.

This chain joins TRBV11-2 and TRBJ2-2; 7 nucleotides align to TRBD1. The CDR3 extends over 13 amino acids. V was pared by 5 bases and J by 6 bases, with 3 bases of the junction left unmatched. Per the germline V gene, CDR1 is SGHAT and CDR2 is FQNNGV. CDR3 amino acids: CASSQTGAGELFF. The CDR3, as DNA: TGTGCCAGCAGCCAAACAGGGGCCGGGGAGCTGTTTTTT.

This chain uses TRBV18 with TRBJ2-1; 9 nucleotides line up with TRBD1. Germline loops: CDR1 KGHSH, CDR2 LQKENI. The CDR3 has 14 amino acids. The V and J ends lost 5 bases and 6 bases, in that order; junction bases with no gene match: 5. The CDR3 DNA reads as TGTGCCAGCTCATCGACGACAGGGGGCAATGAGCAGTTCTTC. Residues: CASSSTTGGNEQFF.

The rearrangement links TRBV9 to TRBJ2-1, with D tentatively TRBD2 (6 bases). Deletions cut 0 bases from V and 10 bases from J, with 17 bases between. CDR1 is SGDLS and CDR2 is YYNGEE in the germline V gene. The CDR3 sequence is 15 residues long. The CDR3 region is CASSVGTSQVGEQFF. CDR3 sequence (DNA): TGTGCCAGCAGCGTAGGAACTAGCCAGGTGGGAGAGCAGTTCTTC.

This chain connects TRBV10-3 to TRBJ1-1; D is undetermined. The CDR3 is 11 residues long. Germline V gene data show CDR1 as ENHRY and CDR2 as SYGVKD. With 4 bases removed from V and 8 bases from J, the gap between germline ends came to 8 bases. Here the CDR3 DNA reads TGTGCCATCAGTGTTGGGAGCGAAGCTTTCTTT. Its protein product is CAISVGSEAFF.

The chain carries TRBV25-1 and TRBJ2-7; 8 bases map to TRBD2. V lost 8 bases and J lost 2; bases outside the gene matches: 11. Looked up from germline, CDR1 is MGHDK and CDR2 is SYGVNS. The CDR3 consists of 15 residues. CDR3 in DNA: TGTGCCAGCCGCTCCGGGGGGGGCGCAACCTACGAGCAGTACTTC. This encodes CASRSGGGATYEQYF.

The chain combines TRBV9 with TRBJ2-7; 13 bases map to TRBD2. The V and J ends lost 3 bases and 5 bases, in that order; junction bases with no gene match: 5. Germline assignment: CDR1 SGDLS and CDR2 YYNGEE. This CDR3 spans 15 amino acids. The CDR3 spells CASSGGLAGSDEQYF. The DNA for the CDR3 is TGTGCCAGCAGCGGGGGACTAGCGGGAAGCGACGAGCAGTACTTC.

This chain uses TRBV2 with TRBJ2-2; 9 nucleotides match TRBD2. V trimming: 3 bases; J trimming: 7 bases; junction bases outside the gene matches: 9. The CDR3 runs to 16 residues. In germline, CDR1 is SNHLY, CDR2 FYNNEI. The CDR3 spells CASSEGASGIIGELFF. CDR3 DNA sequence: TGTGCCAGCAGTGAGGGGGCTAGCGGGATAATCGGGGAGCTGTTTTTT.